This T cell receptor (beta chain) was obtained from a study of cytomegalovirus exposure and HLA in healthy donors. General study findings and limits: There were some V segments, including TRBV6-2 and TRBV6-3, excluded as indistinguishable. The study reported that TCR beta sequences accurately predicted HLA-A and HLA-B alleles in most subjects. A later analysis reportedly found fewer N-insertions in an Asian-associated ancestry cluster than the roughly 670-donor mean.

Trimming pared 2 bases from V and 5 bases from J, leaving 7 bases between. This CDR3 spans 12 amino acids. Germline V gene lookup returns CDR1 SEHNR and CDR2 FQNEAQ (reference sequence). As to this clone: Its antigen is unidentified.

PCR primers comprised 60 Vbeta and 13 Jbeta primers. Repertoires were generated with immunoSEQ multiplex PCR, while TCRdb's copy carries only in-frame clones and drops some. Here the sample spans 200,000 to 250,000 clones, 65% to 85% being singletons. The chain has TRBV7-9 and TRBJ2-7, with D maybe TRBD1 (5 bases). The receptor was isolated from a man aged 30 to 45 in good health and CMV-seronegative. The sequenced sample consisted of PBMCs. The chain's CDR3 is CASSLLDNEQYF. The DNA of the CDR3 is TGTGCCAGCAGCTTATTGGACAACGAGCAGTACTTC. Filled out from reference TRBV7-9 and TRBJ2-7, the complete variable domain reads DTGVSQNPRHKITKRGQNVTFRCDPISEHNRLYWYRQTLGQGPEFLTYFQNEAQLEKSRLLSDRFSAERPKGSFSTLEIQRTEQGDSAMYLCASSLLDNEQYFGPGTRLTVT.